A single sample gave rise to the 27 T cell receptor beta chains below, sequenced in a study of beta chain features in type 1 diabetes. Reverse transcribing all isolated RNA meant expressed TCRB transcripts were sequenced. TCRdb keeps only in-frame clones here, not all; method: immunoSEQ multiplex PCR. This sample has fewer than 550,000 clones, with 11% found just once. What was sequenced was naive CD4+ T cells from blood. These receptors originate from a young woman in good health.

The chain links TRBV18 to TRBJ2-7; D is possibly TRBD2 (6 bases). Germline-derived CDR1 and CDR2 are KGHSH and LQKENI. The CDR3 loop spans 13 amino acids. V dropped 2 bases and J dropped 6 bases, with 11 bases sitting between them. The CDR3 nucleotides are TGTGCCAGCTCACCAGTTGAGCGGGCCGAGCAGTACGTC. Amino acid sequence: CASSPVERAEQYV.

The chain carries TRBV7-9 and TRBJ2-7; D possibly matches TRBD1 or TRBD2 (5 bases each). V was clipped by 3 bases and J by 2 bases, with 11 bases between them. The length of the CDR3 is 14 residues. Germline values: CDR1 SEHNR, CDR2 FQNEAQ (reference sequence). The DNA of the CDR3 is TGTGCCAGCAGCTTTGGTCAGGGACCCTACGAGCAGTACTTC. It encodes CASSFGQGPYEQYF.

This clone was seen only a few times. The CDR3 reads CASSAGQGLSAKNIQYF. CDR3 nucleotide sequence: TGTGCCAGTAGTGCCGGACAGGGGCTAAGCGCCAAAAACATTCAGTACTTC. V usage is TRBV19 and J usage is TRBJ2-4; 9 bases match TRBD1. In germline, CDR1 is LNHDA, CDR2 SQIVND (reference sequence). Germline trimming cut 5 bases from V and 1 base from J; bases unmatched to any gene: 9. The CDR3 is 17 residues long.

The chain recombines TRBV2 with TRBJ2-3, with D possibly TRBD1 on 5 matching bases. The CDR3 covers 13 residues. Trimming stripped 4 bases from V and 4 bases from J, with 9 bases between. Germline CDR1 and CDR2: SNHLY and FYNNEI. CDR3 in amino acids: CASSATVADTQYF. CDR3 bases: TGTGCCAGCAGTGCGACAGTGGCAGATACGCAGTATTTT.

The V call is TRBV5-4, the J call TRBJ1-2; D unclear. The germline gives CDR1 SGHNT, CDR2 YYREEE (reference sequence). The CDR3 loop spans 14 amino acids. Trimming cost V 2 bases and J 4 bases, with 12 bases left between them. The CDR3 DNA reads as TGTGCCAGCAGCTTCGAGAGGGCTGGCTATGGCTACACCTTC. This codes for CASSFERAGYGYTF. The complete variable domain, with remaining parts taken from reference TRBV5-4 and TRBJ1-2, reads ETGVTQSPTHLIKTRGQQVTLRCSSQSGHNTVSWYQQALGQGPQFIFQYYREEENGRGNFPPRFSGLQFPNYSSELNVNALELDDSALYLCASSFERAGYGYTFGSGTRLTVV.

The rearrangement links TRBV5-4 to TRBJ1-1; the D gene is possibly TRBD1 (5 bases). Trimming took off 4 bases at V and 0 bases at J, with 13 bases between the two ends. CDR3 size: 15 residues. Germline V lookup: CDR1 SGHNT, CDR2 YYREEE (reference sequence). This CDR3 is CASSPLWGMNTEAFF. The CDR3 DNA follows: TGTGCCAGCAGCCCCCTTTGGGGCATGAACACTGAAGCTTTCTTT.

As DNA, the CDR3 is TGTGCCAGCAGCAGGATGACAGGGATCACCGGGGAGCTGTTTTTT. This translates into CASSRMTGITGELFF. The chain uses TRBV27 and TRBJ2-2; 7 positions match TRBD1. CDR3 size: 15 residues. V was pared by 6 bases and J by 4 bases, with 8 bases of the junction left unmatched. CDR1 is MNHEY and CDR2 is SMNVEV in the germline V gene (reference sequence).

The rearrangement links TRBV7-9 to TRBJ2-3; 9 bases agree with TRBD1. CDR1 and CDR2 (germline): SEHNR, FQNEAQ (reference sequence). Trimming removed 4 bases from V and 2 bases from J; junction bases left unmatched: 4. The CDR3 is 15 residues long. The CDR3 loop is CASSSWDRDTDTQYF. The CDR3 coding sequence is TGTGCCAGCAGCTCCTGGGACAGGGACACAGATACGCAGTATTTT.

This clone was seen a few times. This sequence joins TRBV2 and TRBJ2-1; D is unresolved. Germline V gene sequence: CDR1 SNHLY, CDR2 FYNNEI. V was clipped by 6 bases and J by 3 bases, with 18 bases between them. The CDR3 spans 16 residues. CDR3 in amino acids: CASRDRLARHYNEQFF. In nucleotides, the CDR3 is TGTGCCAGCAGAGATAGACTCGCTCGTCACTACAATGAGCAGTTCTTC. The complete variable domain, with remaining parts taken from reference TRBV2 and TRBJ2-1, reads EPEVTQTPSHQVTQMGQEVILRCVPISNHLYFYWYRQILGQKVEFLVSFYNNEISEKSEIFDDQFSVERPDGSNFTLKIRSTKLEDSAMYFCASRDRLARHYNEQFFGPGTRLTVL.

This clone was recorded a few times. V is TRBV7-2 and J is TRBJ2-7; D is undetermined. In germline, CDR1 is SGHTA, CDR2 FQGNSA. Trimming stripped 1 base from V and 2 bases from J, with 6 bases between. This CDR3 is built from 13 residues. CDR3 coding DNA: TGTGCCAGCAGCTTAGTCCGGCCCTACGAGCAGTACGTC. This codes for CASSLVRPYEQYV.

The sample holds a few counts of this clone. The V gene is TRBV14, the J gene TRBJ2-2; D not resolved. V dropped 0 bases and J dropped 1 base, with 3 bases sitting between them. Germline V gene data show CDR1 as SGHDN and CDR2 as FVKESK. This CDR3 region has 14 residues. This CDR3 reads CASSQDLNTGELFF. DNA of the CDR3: TGTGCCAGCAGCCAAGATTTGAACACCGGGGAGCTGTTTTTT.

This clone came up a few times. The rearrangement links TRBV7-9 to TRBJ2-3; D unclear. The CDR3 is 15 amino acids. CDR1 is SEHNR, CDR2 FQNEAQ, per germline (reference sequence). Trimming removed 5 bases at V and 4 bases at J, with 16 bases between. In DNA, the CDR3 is TGTGCCAGCAGCCCAAGGGCCCAGCCGGCAGATACGCAGTATTTT. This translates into CASSPRAQPADTQYF.

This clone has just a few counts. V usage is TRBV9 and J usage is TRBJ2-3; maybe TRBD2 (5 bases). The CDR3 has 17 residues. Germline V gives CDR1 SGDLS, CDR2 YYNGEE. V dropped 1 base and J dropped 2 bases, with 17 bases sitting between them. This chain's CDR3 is CASSVPISRATTDTQYF. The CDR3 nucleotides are TGTGCCAGCAGCGTACCGATTTCGCGGGCTACCACAGATACGCAGTATTTT.

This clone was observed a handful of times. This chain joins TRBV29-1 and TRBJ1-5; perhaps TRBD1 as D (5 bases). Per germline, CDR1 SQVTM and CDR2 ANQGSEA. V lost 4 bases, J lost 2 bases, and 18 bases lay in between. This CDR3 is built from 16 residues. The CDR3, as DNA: TGCAGCGTTGTTACAGGAGTCGCCGGGGGCAATCAGCCCCAGCATTTT. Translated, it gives CSVVTGVAGGNQPQHF.

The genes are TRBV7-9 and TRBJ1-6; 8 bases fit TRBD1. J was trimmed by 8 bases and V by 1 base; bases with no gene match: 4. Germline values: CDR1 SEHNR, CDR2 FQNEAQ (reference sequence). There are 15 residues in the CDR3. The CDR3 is CASSLGTGRDSPLHF. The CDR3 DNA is TGTGCCAGCAGCTTAGGGACAGGGAGGGATTCACCCCTCCACTTT.

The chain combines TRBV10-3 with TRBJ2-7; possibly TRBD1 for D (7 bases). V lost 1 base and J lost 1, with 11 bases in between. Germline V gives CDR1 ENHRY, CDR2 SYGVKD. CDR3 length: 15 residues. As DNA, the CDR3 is TGTGCCATCAGTGAGTGGGGGGACAGTTCCTACGAGCAGTACTTC. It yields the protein CAISEWGDSSYEQYF.

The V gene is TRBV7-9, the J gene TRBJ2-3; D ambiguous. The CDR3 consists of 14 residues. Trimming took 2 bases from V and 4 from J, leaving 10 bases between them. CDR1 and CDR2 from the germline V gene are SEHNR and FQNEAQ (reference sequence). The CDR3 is CASSLQSAADTQYF. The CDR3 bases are TGTGCCAGCAGCTTACAAAGCGCCGCAGATACGCAGTATTTT.

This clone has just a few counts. The CDR3 nucleotides read TGTGCCAGCAGGGACTCCGGGACAGGCGATTGGGAGCAGTTCTTC. The encoded protein is CASRDSGTGDWEQFF. The chain couples TRBV7-9 to TRBJ2-1; TRBD1 matches at 8 bases. From germline, CDR1 is SEHNR and CDR2 FQNEAQ (reference sequence). This CDR3 has 15 amino acids. V shed 6 bases and J 10 bases; nucleotides not matched to a gene: 14.

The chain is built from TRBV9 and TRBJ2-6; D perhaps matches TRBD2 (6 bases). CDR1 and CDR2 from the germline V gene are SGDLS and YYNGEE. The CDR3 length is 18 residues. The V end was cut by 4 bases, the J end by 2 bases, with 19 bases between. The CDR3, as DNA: TGTGCCAGCAGCCTTGGACGGGAGTGGCGAACTGGGGCCAACGTCCTGACTTTC. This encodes CASSLGREWRTGANVLTF.

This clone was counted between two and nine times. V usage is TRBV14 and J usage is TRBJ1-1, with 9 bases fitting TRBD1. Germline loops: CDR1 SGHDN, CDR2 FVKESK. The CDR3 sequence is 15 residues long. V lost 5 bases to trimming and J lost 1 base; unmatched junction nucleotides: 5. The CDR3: CASSNGQGWNTEAFF. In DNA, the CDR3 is TGTGCCAGCAGCAACGGACAGGGGTGGAACACTGAAGCTTTCTTT. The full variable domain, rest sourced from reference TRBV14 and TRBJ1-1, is EAGVTQFPSHSVIEKGQTVTLRCDPISGHDNLYWYRRVMGKEIKFLLHFVKESKQDESGMPNNRFLAERTGGTYSTLKVQPAELEDSGVYFCASSNGQGWNTEAFFGQGTRLTVV.

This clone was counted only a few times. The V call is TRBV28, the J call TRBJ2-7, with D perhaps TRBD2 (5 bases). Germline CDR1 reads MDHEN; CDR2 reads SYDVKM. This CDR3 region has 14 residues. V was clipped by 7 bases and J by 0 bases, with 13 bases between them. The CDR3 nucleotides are TGTGCCAGCACCACCCGCGGAGGCTCCTACGAGCAGTACGTC. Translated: CASTTRGGSYEQYV.

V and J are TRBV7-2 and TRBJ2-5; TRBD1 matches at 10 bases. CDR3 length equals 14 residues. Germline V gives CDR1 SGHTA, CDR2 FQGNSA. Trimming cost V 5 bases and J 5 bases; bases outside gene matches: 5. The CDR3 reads CASSQDRGLETQYF. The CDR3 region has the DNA TGTGCCAGCAGCCAAGACAGGGGGCTGGAGACCCAGTACTTC.

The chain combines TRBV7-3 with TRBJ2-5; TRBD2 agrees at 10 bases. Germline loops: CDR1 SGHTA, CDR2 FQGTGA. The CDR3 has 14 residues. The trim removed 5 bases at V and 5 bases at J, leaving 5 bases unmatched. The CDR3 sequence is CASSPSGRGETQYF. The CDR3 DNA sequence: TGTGCCAGCAGCCCTAGCGGGAGAGGGGAGACCCAGTACTTC.

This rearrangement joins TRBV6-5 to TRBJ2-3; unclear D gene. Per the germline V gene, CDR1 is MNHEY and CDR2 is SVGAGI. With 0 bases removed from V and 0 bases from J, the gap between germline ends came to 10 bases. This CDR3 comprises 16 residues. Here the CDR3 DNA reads TGTGCCAGCAGTTACTCGTTTAACCCTAGCACAGATACGCAGTATTTT. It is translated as CASSYSFNPSTDTQYF.

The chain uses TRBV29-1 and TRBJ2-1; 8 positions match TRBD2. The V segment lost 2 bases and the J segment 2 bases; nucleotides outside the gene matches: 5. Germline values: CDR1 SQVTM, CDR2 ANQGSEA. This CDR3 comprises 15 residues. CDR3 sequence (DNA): TGCAGCGTTGAATTGGTCGGGAGGGCCTACAATGAGCAGTTCTTC. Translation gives CSVELVGRAYNEQFF.

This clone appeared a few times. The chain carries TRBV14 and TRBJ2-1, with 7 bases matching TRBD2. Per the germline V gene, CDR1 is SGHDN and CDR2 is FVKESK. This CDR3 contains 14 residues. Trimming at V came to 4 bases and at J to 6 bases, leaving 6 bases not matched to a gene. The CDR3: CASSRSGLPNEQFF. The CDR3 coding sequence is TGTGCCAGCAGCCGCTCGGGACTACCCAATGAGCAGTTCTTC.

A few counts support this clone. The CDR3 is CASSTGNTIYF. In DNA form, the CDR3 reads TGTGCCAGCAGTACTGGAAACACCATATATTTT. The chain uses TRBV6-6 and TRBJ1-3; D is undetermined. Between the trimmed V and J ends, which lost 5 bases and 2 bases, there was a span of 1 base. CDR3 length: 11 amino acids. CDR1 is MNHNY and CDR2 is SVGAGI in the germline V gene (reference sequence).